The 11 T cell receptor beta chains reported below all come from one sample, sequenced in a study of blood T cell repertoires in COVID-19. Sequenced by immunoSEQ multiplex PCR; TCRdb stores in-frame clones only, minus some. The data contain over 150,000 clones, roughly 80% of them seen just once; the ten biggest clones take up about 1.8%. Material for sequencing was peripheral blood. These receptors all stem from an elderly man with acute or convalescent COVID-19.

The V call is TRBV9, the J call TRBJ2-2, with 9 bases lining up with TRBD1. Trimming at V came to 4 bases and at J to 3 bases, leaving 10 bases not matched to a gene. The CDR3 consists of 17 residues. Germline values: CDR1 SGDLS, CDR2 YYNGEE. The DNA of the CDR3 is TGTGCCAGCAGCCCTTCCCGGGACAGGGAGTACACCGGGGAGCTGTTTTTT. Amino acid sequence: CASSPSRDREYTGELFF.

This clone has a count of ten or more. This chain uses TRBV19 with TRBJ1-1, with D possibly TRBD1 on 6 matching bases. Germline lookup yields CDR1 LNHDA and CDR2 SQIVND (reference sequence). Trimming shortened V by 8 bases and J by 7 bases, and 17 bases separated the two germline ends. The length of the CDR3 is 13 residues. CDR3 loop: CASLTGGTSEAFF. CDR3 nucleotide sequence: TGTGCCAGTCTGACAGGAGGCACGAGTGAAGCTTTCTTT.

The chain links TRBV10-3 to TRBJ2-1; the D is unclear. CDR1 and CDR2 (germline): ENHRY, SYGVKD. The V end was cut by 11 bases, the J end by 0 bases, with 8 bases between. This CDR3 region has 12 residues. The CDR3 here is CASRSSYNEQFF. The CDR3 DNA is TGTGCCTCGCGTAGCTCCTACAATGAGCAGTTCTTC.

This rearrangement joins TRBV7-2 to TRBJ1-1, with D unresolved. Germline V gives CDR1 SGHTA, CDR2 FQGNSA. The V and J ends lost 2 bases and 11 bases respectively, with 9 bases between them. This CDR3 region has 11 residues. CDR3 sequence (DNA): TGTGCCAGCAGCTTACTTCTTGAGGCTTTCTTT. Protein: CASSLLLEAFF.

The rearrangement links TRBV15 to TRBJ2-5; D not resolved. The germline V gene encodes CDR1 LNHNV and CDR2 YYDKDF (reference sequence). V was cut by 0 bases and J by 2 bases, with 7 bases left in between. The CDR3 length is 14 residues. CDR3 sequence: CATSRDNGQETQYF. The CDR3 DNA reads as TGTGCCACCAGCAGAGATAACGGGCAAGAGACCCAGTACTTC.

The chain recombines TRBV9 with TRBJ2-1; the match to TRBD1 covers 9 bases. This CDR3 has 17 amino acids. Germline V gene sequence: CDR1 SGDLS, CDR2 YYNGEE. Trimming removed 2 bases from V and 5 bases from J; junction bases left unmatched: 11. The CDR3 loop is CASSVGTGWDGDNEQFF. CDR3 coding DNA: TGTGCCAGCAGCGTCGGGACAGGGTGGGACGGGGACAATGAGCAGTTCTTC.

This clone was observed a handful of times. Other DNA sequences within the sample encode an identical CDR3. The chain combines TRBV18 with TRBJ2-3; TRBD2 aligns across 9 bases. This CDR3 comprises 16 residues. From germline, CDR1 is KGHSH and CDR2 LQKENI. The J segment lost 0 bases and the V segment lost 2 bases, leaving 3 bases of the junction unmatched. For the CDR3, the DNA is TGTGCCAGCTCACCAAAACTAGCGGGTAGCACAGATACGCAGTATTTT. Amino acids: CASSPKLAGSTDTQYF.

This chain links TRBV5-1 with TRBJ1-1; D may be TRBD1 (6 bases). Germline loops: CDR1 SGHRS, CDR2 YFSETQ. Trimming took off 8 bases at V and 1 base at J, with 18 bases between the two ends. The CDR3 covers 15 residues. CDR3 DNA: TGCGCCAGTAACCTCCTGGGGACATCGAACACTGAAGCTTTCTTT. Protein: CASNLLGTSNTEAFF. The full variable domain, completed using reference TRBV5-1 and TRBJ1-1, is KAGVTQTPRYLIKTRGQQVTLSCSPISGHRSVSWYQQTPGQGLQFLFEYFSETQRNKGNFPGRFSGRQFSNSRSEMNVSTLELGDSALYLCASNLLGTSNTEAFFGQGTRLTVV.

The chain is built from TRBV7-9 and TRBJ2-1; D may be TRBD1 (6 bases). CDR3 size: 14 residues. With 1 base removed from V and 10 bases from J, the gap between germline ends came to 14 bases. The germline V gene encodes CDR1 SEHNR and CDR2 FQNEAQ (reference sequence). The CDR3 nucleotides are TGTGCCAGCAGCTTAGTACAACAGGGCGGCGAGCAGTTCTTC. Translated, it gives CASSLVQQGGEQFF. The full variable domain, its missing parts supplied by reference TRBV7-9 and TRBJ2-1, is DTGVSQNPRHKITKRGQNVTFRCDPISEHNRLYWYRQTLGQGPEFLTYFQNEAQLEKSRLLSDRFSAERPKGSFSTLEIQRTEQGDSAMYLCASSLVQQGGEQFFGPGTRLTVL.

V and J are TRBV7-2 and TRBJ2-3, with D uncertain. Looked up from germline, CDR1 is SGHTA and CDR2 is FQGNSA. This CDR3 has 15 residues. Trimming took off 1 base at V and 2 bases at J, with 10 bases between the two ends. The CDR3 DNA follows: TGTGCCAGCAGCTTAGGATCTGAGTTCACAGATACGCAGTATTTT. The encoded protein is CASSLGSEFTDTQYF. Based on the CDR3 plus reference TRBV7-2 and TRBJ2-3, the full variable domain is GAGVSQSPSNKVTEKGKDVELRCDPISGHTALYWYRQSLGQGLEFLIYFQGNSAPDKSGLPSDRFSAERTGGSVSTLTIQRTQQEDSAVYLCASSLGSEFTDTQYFGPGTRLTVL.

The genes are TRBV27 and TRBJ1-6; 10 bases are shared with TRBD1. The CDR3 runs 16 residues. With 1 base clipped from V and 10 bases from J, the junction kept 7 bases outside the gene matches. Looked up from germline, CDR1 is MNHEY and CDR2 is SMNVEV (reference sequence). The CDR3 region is CASSLYPGTGESPLHF. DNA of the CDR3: TGTGCCAGCAGTTTATATCCCGGGACAGGGGAGTCACCCCTCCACTTT.